This TCR beta chain appears in the sequencing data of a study of human T cells and chemical hapten exposure. Study observations and caveats: The study found expanded TCRs formed significantly more large CDR3 similarity clusters than controls.

With V trimmed by 0 bases and J by 6 bases, 6 bases remained unmatched. Germline CDR1 and CDR2: LGHNA and YSLEER. CDR3 length: 15 amino acids. TCRdb redid the calling of the RACE reads with MiXCR, one entry per CDR3 protein. The sample has roughly 50,000 distinct CDR3 sequences; over 9% are singletons. The time point: pre-sensitization, week 0. Treatment described: therapeutic diphenylcyclopropenone sensitization with weekly scalp DPC. Ahead of each patch test application, blood was drawn. As regards this clonotype: What it binds is unknown.

This chain connects TRBV4-3 to TRBJ2-5, with TRBD1 matching over 8 bases. The TCR was taken from a man between 35 and 55 years old with alopecia areata. Some clones in this sample may be carry-over from other donors' samples. The specimen was whole blood, collected in connection with sensitization to the hapten diphenylcyclopropenone (DPC). CDR3 loop: CASSQENSRGQTQYF. CDR3 DNA: TGCGCCAGCAGCCAAGAAAACTCCAGGGGGCAGACCCAGTACTTC.